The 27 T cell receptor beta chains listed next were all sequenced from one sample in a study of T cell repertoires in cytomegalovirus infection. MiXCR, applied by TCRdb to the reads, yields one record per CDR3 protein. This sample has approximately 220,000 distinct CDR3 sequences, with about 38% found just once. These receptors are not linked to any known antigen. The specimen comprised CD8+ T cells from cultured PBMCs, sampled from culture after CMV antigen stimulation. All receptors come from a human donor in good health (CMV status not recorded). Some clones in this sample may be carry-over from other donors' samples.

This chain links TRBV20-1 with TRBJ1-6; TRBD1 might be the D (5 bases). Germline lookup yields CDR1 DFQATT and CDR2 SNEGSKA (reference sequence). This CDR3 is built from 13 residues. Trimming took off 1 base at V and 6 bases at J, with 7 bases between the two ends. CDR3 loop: CSARGQGNSPLHF. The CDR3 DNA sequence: TGCAGTGCTAGAGGCCAGGGTAATTCACCCCTCCACTTT.

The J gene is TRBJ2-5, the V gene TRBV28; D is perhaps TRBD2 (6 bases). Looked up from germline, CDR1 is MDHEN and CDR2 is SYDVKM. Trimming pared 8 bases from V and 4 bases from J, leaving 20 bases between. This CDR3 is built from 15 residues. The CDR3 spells CASSYQGGARETQYF. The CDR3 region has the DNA TGTGCCAGCTCCTATCAAGGAGGGGCCCGAGAGACCCAGTACTTC.

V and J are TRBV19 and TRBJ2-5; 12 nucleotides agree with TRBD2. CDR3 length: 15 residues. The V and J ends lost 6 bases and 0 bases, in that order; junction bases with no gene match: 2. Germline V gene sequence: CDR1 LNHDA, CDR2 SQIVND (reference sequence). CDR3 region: CASRGLAGHQETQYF. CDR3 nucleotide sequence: TGTGCCAGTAGGGGACTAGCGGGCCACCAAGAGACCCAGTACTTC.

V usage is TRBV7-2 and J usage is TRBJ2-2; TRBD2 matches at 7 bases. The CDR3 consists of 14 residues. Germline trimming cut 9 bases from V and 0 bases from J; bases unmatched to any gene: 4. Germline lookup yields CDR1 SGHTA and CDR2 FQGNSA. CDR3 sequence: CARGTKTNTGELFF. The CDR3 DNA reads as TGTGCCAGGGGGACTAAAACGAACACCGGGGAGCTGTTTTTT.

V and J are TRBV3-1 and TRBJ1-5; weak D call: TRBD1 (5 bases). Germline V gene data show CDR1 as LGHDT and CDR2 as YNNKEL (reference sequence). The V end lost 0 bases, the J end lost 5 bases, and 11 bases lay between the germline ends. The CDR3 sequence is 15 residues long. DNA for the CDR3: TGTGCCAGCAGCCAAGATTCTGGGGGGTATCAGCCCCAGCATTTT. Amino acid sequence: CASSQDSGGYQPQHF.

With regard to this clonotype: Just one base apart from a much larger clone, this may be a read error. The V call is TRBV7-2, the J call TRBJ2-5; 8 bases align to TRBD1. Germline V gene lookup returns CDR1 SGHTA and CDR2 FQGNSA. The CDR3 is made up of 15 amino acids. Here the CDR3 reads CASSPLTGAQEAQYF. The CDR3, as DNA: TGTGCCAGCAGCCCCTTGACAGGGGCCCAAGAGGCCCAGTACTTC.

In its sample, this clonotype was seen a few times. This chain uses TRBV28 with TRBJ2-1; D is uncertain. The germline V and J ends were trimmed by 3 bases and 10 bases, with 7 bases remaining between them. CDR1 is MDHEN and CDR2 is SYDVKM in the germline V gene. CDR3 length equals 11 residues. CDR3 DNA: TGTGCCAGCAGTTTTATCGGGGAGCAGTTCTTC. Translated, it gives CASSFIGEQFF.

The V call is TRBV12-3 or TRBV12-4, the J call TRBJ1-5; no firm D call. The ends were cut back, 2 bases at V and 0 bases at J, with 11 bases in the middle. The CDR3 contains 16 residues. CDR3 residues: CASSLFSRYSNQPQHF. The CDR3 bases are TGTGCCAGCAGTTTATTTTCGAGATATAGCAATCAGCCCCAGCATTTT.

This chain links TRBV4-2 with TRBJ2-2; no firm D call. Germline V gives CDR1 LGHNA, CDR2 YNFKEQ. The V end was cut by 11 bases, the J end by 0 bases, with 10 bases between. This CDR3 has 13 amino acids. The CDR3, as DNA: TGTGCCTCCACCGACGCGAACACCGGGGAGCTGTTTTTT. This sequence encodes CASTDANTGELFF.

The CDR3 is CASSFWTVYGYTF. Here the CDR3 DNA reads TGTGCCAGCAGTTTTTGGACAGTCTATGGCTACACCTTC. The gene calls are TRBV12-3 or TRBV12-4 and TRBJ1-2, with D perhaps TRBD1 (6 bases). CDR3 size: 13 residues. With 3 bases removed from V and 4 bases from J, the gap between germline ends came to 9 bases.

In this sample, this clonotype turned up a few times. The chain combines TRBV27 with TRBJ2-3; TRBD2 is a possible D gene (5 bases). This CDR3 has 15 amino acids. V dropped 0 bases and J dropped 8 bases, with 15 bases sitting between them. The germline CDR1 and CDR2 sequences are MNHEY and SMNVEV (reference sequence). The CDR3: CASSLSRRRGGTQYF. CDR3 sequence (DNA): TGTGCCAGCAGTTTATCTCGGAGGAGAGGAGGTACGCAGTATTTT.

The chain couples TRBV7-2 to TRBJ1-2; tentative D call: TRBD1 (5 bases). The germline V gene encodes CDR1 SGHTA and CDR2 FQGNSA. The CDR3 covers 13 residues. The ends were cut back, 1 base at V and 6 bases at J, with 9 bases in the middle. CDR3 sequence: CASSLGQSDGYTF. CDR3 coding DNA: TGTGCCAGCAGCTTAGGACAGAGCGATGGCTACACCTTC.

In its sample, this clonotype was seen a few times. Written as DNA, the CDR3 is TGTGCCAGCAGCTTCGGGACTAGCGGACCCTACAATGAGCAGTTCTTC. Translation gives CASSFGTSGPYNEQFF. The rearrangement uses TRBV7-9 and TRBJ2-1; the match to TRBD2 covers 11 bases. V lost 3 bases to trimming and J lost 2 bases; unmatched junction nucleotides: 3. Germline V gene data show CDR1 as SEHNR and CDR2 as FQNEAQ (reference sequence). The CDR3 covers 16 residues. The full variable domain, its missing parts supplied by reference TRBV7-9 and TRBJ2-1, is DTGVSQNPRHKITKRGQNVTFRCDPISEHNRLYWYRQTLGQGPEFLTYFQNEAQLEKSRLLSDRFSAERPKGSFSTLEIQRTEQGDSAMYLCASSFGTSGPYNEQFFGPGTRLTVL.

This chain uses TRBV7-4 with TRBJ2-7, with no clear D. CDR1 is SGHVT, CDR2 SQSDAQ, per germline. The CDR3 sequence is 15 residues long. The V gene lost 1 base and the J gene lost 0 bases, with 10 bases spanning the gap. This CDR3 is CASSLGPLGSYEQYF. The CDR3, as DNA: TGTGCCAGCAGCTTAGGCCCCCTTGGCTCCTACGAGCAGTACTTC.

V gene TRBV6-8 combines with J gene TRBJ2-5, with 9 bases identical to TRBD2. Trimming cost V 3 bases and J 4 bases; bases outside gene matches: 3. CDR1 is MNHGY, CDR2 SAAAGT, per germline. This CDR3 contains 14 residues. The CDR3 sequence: CASSYSGSRETQYF. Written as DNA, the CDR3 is TGTGCCAGCAGTTATAGCGGGAGTCGAGAGACCCAGTACTTC.

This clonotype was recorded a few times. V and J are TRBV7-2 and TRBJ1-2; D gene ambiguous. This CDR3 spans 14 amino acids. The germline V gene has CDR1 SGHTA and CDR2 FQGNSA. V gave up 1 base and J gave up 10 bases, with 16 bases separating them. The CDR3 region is CASSLGAGTDSYTF. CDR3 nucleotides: TGTGCCAGCAGCTTAGGGGCCGGAACAGACTCCTACACCTTC.

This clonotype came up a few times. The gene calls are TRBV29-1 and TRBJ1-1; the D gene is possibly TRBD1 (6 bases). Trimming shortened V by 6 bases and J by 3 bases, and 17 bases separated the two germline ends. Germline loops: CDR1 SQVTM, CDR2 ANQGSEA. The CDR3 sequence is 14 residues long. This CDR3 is CSVSQTRQDTEAFF. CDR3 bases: TGCAGCGTGTCCCAAACTCGACAGGACACTGAAGCTTTCTTT. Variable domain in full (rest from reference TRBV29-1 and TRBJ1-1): SAVISQKPSRDICQRGTSLTIQCQVDSQVTMMFWYRQQPGQSLTLIATANQGSEATYESGFVIDKFPISRPNLTFSTLTVSNMSPEDSSIYLCSVSQTRQDTEAFFGQGTRLTVV.

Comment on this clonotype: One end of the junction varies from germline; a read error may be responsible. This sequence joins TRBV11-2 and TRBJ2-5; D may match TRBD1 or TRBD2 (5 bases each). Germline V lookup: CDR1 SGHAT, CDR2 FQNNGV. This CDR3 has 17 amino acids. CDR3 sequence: CASSLEARDLGSKTQYF. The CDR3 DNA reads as TGTGCCAGCAGCCTAGAAGCCAGGGACCTCGGCTCGAAGACCCAGTACTTC.

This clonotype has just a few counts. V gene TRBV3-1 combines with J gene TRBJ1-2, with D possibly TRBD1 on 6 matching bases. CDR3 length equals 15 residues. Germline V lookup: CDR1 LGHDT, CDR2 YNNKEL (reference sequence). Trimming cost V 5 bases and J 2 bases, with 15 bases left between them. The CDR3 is CASSYNRERNYGYTF. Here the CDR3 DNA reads TGTGCCAGCAGCTACAACAGGGAAAGGAACTATGGCTACACCTTC.

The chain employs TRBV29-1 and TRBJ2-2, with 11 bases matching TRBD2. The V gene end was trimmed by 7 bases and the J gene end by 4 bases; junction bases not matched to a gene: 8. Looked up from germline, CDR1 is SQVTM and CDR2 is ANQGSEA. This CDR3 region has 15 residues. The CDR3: CSAGSGRAGTGELFF. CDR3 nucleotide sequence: TGCAGCGCCGGTAGCGGGAGGGCGGGCACCGGGGAGCTGTTTTTT.

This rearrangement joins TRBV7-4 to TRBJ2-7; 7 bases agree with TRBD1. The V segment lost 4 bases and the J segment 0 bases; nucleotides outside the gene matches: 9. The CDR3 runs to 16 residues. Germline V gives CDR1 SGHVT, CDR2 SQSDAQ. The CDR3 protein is CASSSLEGASSYEQYF. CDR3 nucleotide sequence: TGTGCCAGCAGCTCTCTAGAGGGGGCTAGCTCCTACGAGCAGTACTTC.

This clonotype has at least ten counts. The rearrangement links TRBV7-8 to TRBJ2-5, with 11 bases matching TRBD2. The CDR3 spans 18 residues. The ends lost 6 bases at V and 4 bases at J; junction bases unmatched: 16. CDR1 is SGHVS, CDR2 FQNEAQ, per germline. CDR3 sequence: CASRPNRLAGKHRETQYF. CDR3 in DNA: TGTGCCAGCAGACCCAATCGACTAGCGGGGAAACATAGAGAGACCCAGTACTTC.

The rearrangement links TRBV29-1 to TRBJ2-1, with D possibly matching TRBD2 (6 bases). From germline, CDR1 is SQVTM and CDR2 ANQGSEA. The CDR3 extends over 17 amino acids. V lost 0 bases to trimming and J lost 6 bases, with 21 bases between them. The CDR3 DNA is TGCAGCGTTGAAGATCTAGTAGGAGGGGAAAGAGGCAATGAGCAGTTCTTC. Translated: CSVEDLVGGERGNEQFF.

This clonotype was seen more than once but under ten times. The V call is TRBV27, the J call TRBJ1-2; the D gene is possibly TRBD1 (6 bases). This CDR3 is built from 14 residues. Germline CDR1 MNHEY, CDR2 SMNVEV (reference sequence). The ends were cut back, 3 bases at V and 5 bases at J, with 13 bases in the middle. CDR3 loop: CASSLRGGGYGYTF. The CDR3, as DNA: TGTGCCAGCAGTTTGAGGGGGGGCGGATATGGCTACACCTTC.

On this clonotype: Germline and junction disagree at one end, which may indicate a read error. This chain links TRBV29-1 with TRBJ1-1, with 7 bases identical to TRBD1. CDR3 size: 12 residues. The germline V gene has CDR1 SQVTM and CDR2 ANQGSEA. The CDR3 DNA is TGCAGCGTCGAGACAGGGAACCCTGAAGCTTTCTTT. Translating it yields CSVETGNPEAFF.

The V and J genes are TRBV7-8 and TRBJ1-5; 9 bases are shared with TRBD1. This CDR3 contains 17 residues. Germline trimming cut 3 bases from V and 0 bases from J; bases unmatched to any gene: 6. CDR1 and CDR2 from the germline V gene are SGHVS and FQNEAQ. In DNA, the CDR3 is TGTGCCAGCAGCTTGTGGACAGGGGAATATAGCAATCAGCCCCAGCATTTT. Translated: CASSLWTGEYSNQPQHF.

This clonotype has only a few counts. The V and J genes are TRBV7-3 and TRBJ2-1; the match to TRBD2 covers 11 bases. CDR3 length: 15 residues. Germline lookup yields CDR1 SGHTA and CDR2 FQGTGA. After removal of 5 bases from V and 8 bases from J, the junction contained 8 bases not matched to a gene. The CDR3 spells CASSLTSGRLDEQFF. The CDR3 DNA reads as TGTGCCAGCAGCCTTACTAGCGGGAGATTAGATGAGCAGTTCTTC.